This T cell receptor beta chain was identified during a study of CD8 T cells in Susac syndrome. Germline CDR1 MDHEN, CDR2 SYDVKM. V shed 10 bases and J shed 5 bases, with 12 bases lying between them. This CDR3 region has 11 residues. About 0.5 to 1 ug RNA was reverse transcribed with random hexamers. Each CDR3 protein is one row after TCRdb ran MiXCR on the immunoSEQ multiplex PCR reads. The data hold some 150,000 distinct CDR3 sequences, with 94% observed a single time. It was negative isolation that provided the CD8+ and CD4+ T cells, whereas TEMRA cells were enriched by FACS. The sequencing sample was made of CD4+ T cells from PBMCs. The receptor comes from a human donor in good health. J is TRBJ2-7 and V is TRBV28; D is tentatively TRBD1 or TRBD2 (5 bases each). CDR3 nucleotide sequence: TGTGCCACCGGGACCATAAACGAGCAGTACTTC. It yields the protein CATGTINEQYF.